The 29 T cell receptor beta chains presented below share a single source sample, sequenced in a study of blood T cells in healthy people across ages. PCR was performed a second time for roughly 6 to 12 cycles using a sample-barcoded 5' primer and a J-beta primer mix. Via MiXCR, TCRdb re-called the 5' RACE reads, giving one row per CDR3 protein. The repertoire holds 600,000 or so distinct CDR3 sequences, with about 28% as singletons. The material sequenced was blood. Receptors originate from a woman over 75 in good health.

Many counts were recorded for this clonotype. V usage is TRBV11-2 and J usage is TRBJ2-2, with D tentatively TRBD2 (6 bases). Per the germline V gene, CDR1 is SGHAT and CDR2 is FQNNGV. The CDR3 runs 15 residues. Trimming shortened V by 0 bases and J by 7 bases, and 12 bases separated the two germline ends. Written as DNA, the CDR3 is TGTGCCAGCAGCTTAGATCCGGGACTGGTCGGGGAGCTGTTTTTT. This sequence encodes CASSLDPGLVGELFF.

CDR3 loop: CAWRDRGKHEQFF. The CDR3 nucleotides read TGTGCCTGGAGGGACAGGGGGAAACATGAGCAGTTCTTC. The chain has TRBV30 and TRBJ2-1; 10 bases are a match to TRBD1. This CDR3 is 13 amino acids long. Germline CDR1 and CDR2: GTSNPN and SVGIG (reference sequence). V lost 3 bases and J lost 8; bases outside the gene matches: 4.

This clonotype came up many times. V is TRBV12-3 or TRBV12-4 and J is TRBJ2-6, with 8 bases matching TRBD1. The V and J ends lost 6 bases and 0 bases, in that order; junction bases with no gene match: 10. The CDR3 sequence is 18 residues long. The CDR3 DNA reads as TGTGCCAGCAGGGGAACCGGGACAGGATACTCTGGGGCCAACGTCCTGACTTTC. Residues: CASRGTGTGYSGANVLTF.

There are many counts of this clonotype. V is TRBV20-1 and J is TRBJ1-1; no clear D. CDR3 length: 13 residues. With 5 bases removed from V and 1 base from J, the gap between germline ends came to 11 bases. Per the germline V gene, CDR1 is DFQATT and CDR2 is SNEGSKA (reference sequence). The CDR3 sequence is CSAFRAQNTEAFF. Here the CDR3 DNA reads TGCAGTGCTTTCCGGGCCCAGAACACTGAAGCTTTCTTT.

This clonotype was recorded many times. V usage is TRBV5-5 and J usage is TRBJ2-5; D remains unclear. The length of the CDR3 is 11 residues. CDR1 and CDR2 (germline): SGHKS, YYEKEE (reference sequence). V was trimmed by 2 bases and J by 4 bases, leaving 3 bases between them. The CDR3 protein is CASSFSETQYF. CDR3 nucleotides: TGTGCCAGCAGCTTTTCAGAGACCCAGTACTTC. Complete variable domain (other parts from reference TRBV5-5 and TRBJ2-5): DAGVTQSPTHLIKTRGQQVTLRCSPISGHKSVSWYQQVLGQGPQFIFQYYEKEERGRGNFPDRFSARQFPNYSSELNVNALLLGDSALYLCASSFSETQYFGPGTRLLVL.

The chain carries TRBV6-6 and TRBJ1-1, with D perhaps matching TRBD1 (5 bases). This CDR3 has 13 residues. Per germline, CDR1 MNHNY and CDR2 SVGAGI (reference sequence). V lost 6 bases, J lost 1 base, and 9 bases lay in between. The CDR3 protein is CASSDTGNTEAFF. CDR3 nucleotide sequence: TGTGCCAGCAGCGATACAGGGAACACTGAAGCTTTCTTT.

Of note for this clonotype: The junction and the germline gene differ at one end; a read error may be behind it. The V gene is TRBV7-9, the J gene TRBJ2-3; weak D call: TRBD2 (5 bases). CDR3 length equals 13 residues. Germline V gene data show CDR1 as SEHNR and CDR2 as FQNEAQ (reference sequence). CDR3 sequence (DNA): TGTGCCACGTGCAGAGCTAGCACAGATGCGCAGTATTTT. Its protein product is CATCRASTDAQYF.

At least ten counts were recorded for this clonotype. The chain has TRBV10-2 and TRBJ2-3; 8 positions match TRBD2. This CDR3 has 14 amino acids. V trimming: 6 bases; J trimming: 5 bases; junction bases outside the gene matches: 7. Germline-derived CDR1 and CDR2 are WSHSY and SAAADI. The CDR3 bases are TGCGCCAGCAGGGTAGCGGGGATGAAAGATACGCAGTATTTT. Translated, it gives CASRVAGMKDTQYF.

In DNA, the CDR3 is TGTGCCAGCAGCCCGTTGCGGAGCTCCTACAATGAGCAGTTCTTC. Translation: CASSPLRSSYNEQFF. This chain uses TRBV7-2 with TRBJ2-1; the D is unclear. Trimming left V 5 bases short and J 0 bases short, with 11 bases between. The germline V gene has CDR1 SGHTA and CDR2 FQGNSA. CDR3 size: 15 residues.

The chain couples TRBV12-3 or TRBV12-4 to TRBJ2-3, with TRBD2 identical over 8 bases. The CDR3 totals 18 residues. V was clipped by 4 bases and J by 6 bases; unmatched bases: 18. DNA for the CDR3: TGTGCCAGCAGTTCCACACTCCAACTAGCGGCGGGGGCTGATACGCAGTATTTT. This gives the protein CASSSTLQLAAGADTQYF.

This clonotype was observed at least ten times. DNA for the CDR3: TGTGCCAGCAGCCCGAGACGTGGGGGGACTAGCGGGGCTTACAATGAGCAGTTCTTC. Translating it yields CASSPRRGGTSGAYNEQFF. V gene TRBV4-2 combines with J gene TRBJ2-1; TRBD2 agrees at 13 bases. The V gene end was trimmed by 4 bases and the J gene end by 4 bases; junction bases not matched to a gene: 13. There are 19 residues in the CDR3. CDR1 is LGHNA and CDR2 is YNFKEQ in the germline V gene.

For this clonotype: A clone one base away is much larger, so this may be a read error. V is TRBV3-1 and J is TRBJ2-5; 7 bases are a match to TRBD1. The J call may not be correct, given that the DNA end is closer to TRBJ2-7. The CDR3 has 15 amino acids. CDR1 LGHDT and CDR2 YNNKEL come from the germline V gene (reference sequence). The CDR3 loop is CASSQGLDRIYEQYF. The DNA of the CDR3 is TGTGCCAGCAGCCAAGGCTTGGACAGGATCTACGAGCAGTACTTC.

This clonotype was seen a few times. CDR3 DNA sequence: TGTGCCAGCAGAGGTACAGGGTTCAACTATGGCTACACCTTC. It translates to CASRGTGFNYGYTF. The chain has TRBV2 and TRBJ1-2; D is perhaps TRBD1 (6 bases). The CDR3 has 14 residues. Germline CDR1 SNHLY, CDR2 FYNNEI. V lost 6 bases to trimming and J lost 2 bases, with 13 bases between them.

On this clonotype itself: This may stem from a read error, because a much larger clone lies one nucleotide away. V is TRBV10-3 and J is TRBJ1-1; 8 nucleotides line up with TRBD1. The CDR3 loop spans 17 amino acids. Germline CDR1 reads ENHRY; CDR2 reads SYGVKD. As DNA, the CDR3 is TGTGCCATCAGTGCGTCACGACCCACAGGGGGGGATGCTGAAGTTTTCTTT. Residues: CAISASRPTGGDAEVFF.

Many counts were recorded for this clonotype. The chain recombines TRBV9 with TRBJ2-7; D perhaps matches TRBD1 (5 bases). The CDR3 loop spans 14 amino acids. Trimming took off 0 bases at V and 4 bases at J, with 11 bases between the two ends. CDR1 SGDLS and CDR2 YYNGEE come from the germline V gene. In DNA form, the CDR3 reads TGTGCCAGCAGCGTAGACGTGCAGGGATACGAGCAGTACTTC. It encodes CASSVDVQGYEQYF.

On this clonotype: A much larger clone sits a single nucleotide away, making a read error possible. The rearrangement links TRBV5-5 to TRBJ2-5; 9 positions agree with TRBD1. There are 17 residues in the CDR3. V shed 3 bases, J shed 11 bases, and the junction held 20 bases outside the gene matches. Per germline, CDR1 SGHKS and CDR2 YYEKEE (reference sequence). For the CDR3, the DNA is TGTGCCAGCAGCTCTAAACCGGGACAGGGTGTAGGAAATGAGCAGTACTTC. As protein: CASSSKPGQGVGNEQYF.

There are many counts of this clonotype. A junction boundary mismatches the germline segment, possibly from a read error. The chain couples TRBV7-9 to TRBJ1-2; no clear D gene. CDR3 size: 12 residues. In germline, CDR1 is SEHNR, CDR2 FQNEAQ (reference sequence). Here the CDR3 DNA reads TGTGCCGGCAGCTTAGAAGCGGGGGGCTACACCTTC. Encoded protein: CAGSLEAGGYTF. Using reference TRBV7-9 and TRBJ1-2 for the parts outside the CDR3, the full variable domain is DTGVSQNPRHKITKRGQNVTFRCDPISEHNRLYWYRQTLGQGPEFLTYFQNEAQLEKSRLLSDRFSAERPKGSFSTLEIQRTEQGDSAMYLCAGSLEAGGYTFGSGTRLTVV.

This clonotype was seen at least ten times. This sequence joins TRBV18 and TRBJ2-7; 7 bases line up with TRBD1. Per germline, CDR1 KGHSH and CDR2 LQKENI. Unmatched junction bases numbered 7, after V lost 8 bases and J lost 6 bases. The CDR3 runs 12 residues. CDR3 amino acids: CASTTGSPEQYF. DNA of the CDR3: TGTGCCAGCACGACAGGGTCTCCCGAGCAGTACTTC.

This clonotype was recorded at least ten times. The chain is built from TRBV6-1 and TRBJ2-7; D may correspond to TRBD1 or TRBD2 (5 bases each). Looked up from germline, CDR1 is MNHNS and CDR2 is SASEGT. The CDR3 extends over 15 amino acids. Trimming pared 2 bases from V and 0 bases from J, leaving 11 bases between. The CDR3 coding sequence is TGTGCCAGCAGTGAATGGGACGGCCGCTCCTACGAGCAGTACTTC. This gives the protein CASSEWDGRSYEQYF.

This clonotype was seen repeatedly, ten times or more. The chain joins TRBV12-5 to TRBJ2-3, with D perhaps matching TRBD2 (5 bases). Germline values: CDR1 LGHNT, CDR2 FRNRAP. This CDR3 is built from 11 residues. V was clipped by 11 bases and J by 2 bases, with 8 bases between them. The CDR3 sequence is CAATNTDTQYF. For the CDR3, the DNA is TGTGCTGCGACTAACACAGATACGCAGTATTTT.

At least ten counts were recorded for this clonotype. The CDR3 DNA follows: TGTGCCAGCAGTTCGCGGACCAGGAGGATGGGGCAGCCCCAGCATTTT. It yields the protein CASSSRTRRMGQPQHF. The chain couples TRBV6-6 to TRBJ1-5; unclear D gene. Germline V lookup: CDR1 MNHNY, CDR2 SVGAGI (reference sequence). This CDR3 is built from 16 residues. Between the trimmed V and J ends, which lost 4 bases and 7 bases, there was a span of 20 bases.

As to this clonotype: A junction boundary mismatches the germline segment, possibly from a read error. The chain employs TRBV6-5 and TRBJ2-2, with 10 bases matching TRBD1. From germline, CDR1 is MNHEY and CDR2 SVGAGI. This CDR3 has 16 amino acids. CDR3 nucleotides: TGTGTCAGCACTATGACAGGGGGCCGGAGCACCGGGGAGCTGTTTTTT. This translates into CVSTMTGGRSTGELFF.

Regarding this clonotype: This clone may be a read error of a much larger clone one base away. V is TRBV7-3 and J is TRBJ2-5; D is uncertain. The J call is doubtful: the DNA matches TRBJ2-7 better. Germline CDR1 SGHTA, CDR2 FQGTGA. This CDR3 region has 13 residues. The CDR3 DNA follows: TGTGCCCGCAGCCGATCCAGCGCGTACGAGCAGTACTTC. Translation gives CARSRSSAYEQYF.

Comment on this clonotype: This may arise from a read error, as a much more abundant clone is one base away. This chain links TRBV7-9 with TRBJ2-1; 9 bases align to TRBD1. The germline V gene encodes CDR1 SEHNR and CDR2 FQNEAQ (reference sequence). This CDR3 region has 15 residues. J gave up 10 bases and V 4 bases, and 11 bases lay outside the gene matches. The chain's CDR3 is CASSSPGTGTYEQFF. The DNA of the CDR3 is TGTGCCAGCAGCTCCCCAGGGACAGGGACTTACGAGCAGTTCTTC.

V gene TRBV4-1 combines with J gene TRBJ2-1; 14 bases line up with TRBD2. V gave up 3 bases and J gave up 8 bases; unmatched junction bases: 12. The V gene's germline CDR1 is MGHRA and CDR2 YSYEKL. The CDR3 is 18 residues long. As DNA, the CDR3 is TGCGCCAGCAGCCATAAGATAGGGCGGACTAGCGGGGGGTATGAGCAGTTCTTC. Translating gives CASSHKIGRTSGGYEQFF.

This clonotype was observed a few times. This chain connects TRBV6-5 to TRBJ1-1; tentatively, D is TRBD1 (6 bases). The CDR3 is 17 amino acids. V was trimmed by 1 base and J by 5 bases, leaving 20 bases between them. In germline, CDR1 is MNHEY, CDR2 SVGAGI. As DNA, the CDR3 is TGTGCCAGCAGTTACTTTTCGGGGGCCAAAATGGGGACTGAAGCTTTCTTT. It translates to CASSYFSGAKMGTEAFF.

This clonotype came up once. The chain employs TRBV2 and TRBJ1-1; 10 positions match TRBD1. This CDR3 comprises 13 residues. Germline V lookup: CDR1 SNHLY, CDR2 FYNNEI. V lost 6 bases to trimming and J lost 7 bases; unmatched junction nucleotides: 5. CDR3 nucleotides: TGTGCCAGCAGGGACCGGGACAGGGGTGAAGCTTTCTTT. Amino acid sequence: CASRDRDRGEAFF. The full variable domain, in which reference TRBV2 and TRBJ1-1 provide the parts outside the CDR3, is EPEVTQTPSHQVTQMGQEVILRCVPISNHLYFYWYRQILGQKVEFLVSFYNNEISEKSEIFDDQFSVERPDGSNFTLKIRSTKLEDSAMYFCASRDRDRGEAFFGQGTRLTVV.

Concerning this clonotype: A much larger clone differs from this one at a single base, so this may be a read error. The chain employs TRBV9 and TRBJ2-7; possible D gene TRBD1, 6 bases. The CDR3 covers 16 residues. The germline gives CDR1 SGDLS, CDR2 YYNGEE. CDR3 amino acids: CASSHQDGTFPYKQYF. The CDR3 DNA reads as TGTGCCAGCAGCCATCAGGACGGGACATTTCCCTACAAGCAGTACTTC. The variable domain in full, with the rest retrieved from reference TRBV9 and TRBJ2-7, is DSGVTQTPKHLITATGQRVTLRCSPRSGDLSVYWYQQSLDQGLQFLIQYYNGEERAKGNILERFSAQQFPDLHSELNLSSLELGDSALYFCASSHQDGTFPYKQYFGPGTRLTVT.

On this clonotype itself: Since a much larger clone is just one base distant, this may be a read error. Because the CDR3 is missing its conserved closing phenylalanine or tryptophan, this is likely a read error. This chain joins TRBV5-5 and TRBJ2-3; D call uncertain. This CDR3 has 13 residues. The V gene lost 2 bases and the J gene lost 0 bases, with 4 bases spanning the gap. Germline CDR1 SGHKS, CDR2 YYEKEE (reference sequence). CDR3 sequence (DNA): TGTGCCAGCAGCTTTCCCAGCACAGATACGCAGTATCTT. Its translation: CASSFPSTDTQYL.